A selection of T cell receptor beta chains follows, all from one sample in a study of OX40 agonist ivuxolimab in advanced cancers. The table came from immunoSEQ multiplex PCR; TCRdb's copy has only in-frame clones and leaves some out. The table shows about 100,000 clones, with approximately 89% occurring only once. The sequencing here drew on CD4+ or CD8+ T cells sorted from blood, taken in a trial of the OX40 agonist ivuxolimab. These receptors originate from an adult with an advanced solid tumor such as melanoma, head and neck, liver or kidney cancer. CDR3s include the opening cysteine and the closing phenylalanine or tryptophan. The D gene is left open where the match is weak. Not all rows give a size; the values are once, few, many and, for expanded clones, a class.

>-|TRBJ2-3|TRBD2|TRBV15
CATTAGGSTDTQYF
TGTGCCACCACCGCGGGGGGAAGCACAGATACGCAGTATTTT
>-|TRBJ1-5|-|TRBV6-1
CASSELGGGPQHF
TGTGCCAGCAGTGAGCTAGGTGGGGGGCCCCAGCATTTT
>-|TRBJ1-4|-|TRBV5-4
CASSPDRRNEKLFF
TGTGCCAGCAGCCCGGACAGACGGAATGAAAAACTGTTTTTT
>-|TRBJ2-7|TRBD1|TRBV5-1
CASSRDRGQYEQYF
TGCGCCAGCAGCCGGGACAGGGGGCAGTACGAGCAGTACTTC
>-|TRBJ2-2|-|TRBV5-1
CASRRNANTGELFF
TGCGCCAGCCGACGGAACGCGAACACCGGGGAGCTGTTTTTT
>-|TRBJ1-1|-|TRBV18
CASSPTSGPTEAFF
TGTGCCAGCTCACCAACGTCAGGGCCCACTGAAGCTTTCTTT
>-|TRBJ2-5|-|TRBV5-1
CASSLDQRETQYF
TGCGCCAGCAGCTTGGACCAGAGAGAGACCCAGTACTTC
>-|TRBJ1-1|-|TRBV19
CASSIRAPRSLPLNTEAFF
TGTGCCAGTAGTATCCGAGCACCTCGGTCCCTACCCTTGAACACTGAAGCTTTCTTT
>-|TRBJ1-1|-|TRBV30
CAWSGRTDEAFF
TGTGCCTGGAGTGGGAGGACGGACGAAGCTTTCTTT
>-|TRBJ2-2|TRBD1|TRBV9
CASSVQGAATGELFF
TGTGCCAGCAGCGTACAGGGGGCAGCAACCGGGGAGCTGTTTTTT
>-|TRBJ2-2|TRBD1|TRBV5-4
CASSSPPGQGIAGELFF
TGTGCCAGCAGCTCACCGCCGGGACAGGGTATTGCCGGGGAGCTGTTTTTT
>-|TRBJ2-4|-|TRBV11-1
CASSFYRLGATDIQYF
TGTGCCAGCAGCTTTTATCGTCTAGGCGCTACGGACATTCAGTACTTC
>-|TRBJ2-7|-|TRBV13
CASSFPGLYEQYF
TGTGCCAGCAGCTTCCCAGGACTCTACGAGCAGTACTTC
>-|TRBJ1-2|TRBD1|TRBV18
CASSPDRENGYTF
TGTGCCAGCTCACCAGACAGGGAGAATGGCTACACCTTC
>-|TRBJ1-3|TRBD1|TRBV28
CASSLGWGQTSGNTIYF
TGTGCCAGCAGTTTGGGATGGGGACAGACCTCTGGAAACACCATATATTTT
>-|TRBJ1-6|-|TRBV27
CASSFGDLSGFLHF
TGTGCCAGCAGTTTCGGGGACCTTTCGGGGTTCCTCCACTTT
>-|TRBJ1-6|TRBD1|TRBV2
CASSVQGAAYGLHF
TGTGCCAGCAGTGTACAGGGGGCTGCTTATGGCCTCCACTTT
>-|TRBJ2-2|TRBD2|TRBV5-1
CASSFLAVGTGELFF
TGCGCCAGCAGCTTCCTAGCGGTCGGCACCGGGGAGCTGTTTTTT
>once|TRBJ2-7|-|TRBV6-5
CASGRGTYEQYF
TGTGCCAGCGGCAGGGGGACTTACGAGCAGTACTTC
>-|TRBJ2-1|-|TRBV19
CASSILRGEQFF
TGTGCCAGTAGTATATTAAGAGGGGAGCAGTTCTTC
>-|TRBJ1-4|-|TRBV19
CASSSARTMANEKLFF
TGTGCCAGTAGTAGCGCCAGGACTATGGCTAATGAAAAACTGTTTTTT
>-|TRBJ1-2|-|TRBV4-1
CASSQEGAVNYGYTF
TGCGCCAGCAGCCAAGAAGGAGCAGTCAACTATGGCTACACCTTC
>-|TRBJ1-1|TRBD1|TRBV6-4
CASKQDRSNTEAFF
TGTGCCAGCAAACAGGACAGGTCGAACACTGAAGCTTTCTTT
>-|TRBJ1-5|-|TRBV7-2
CASSIPGVRNQPQHF
TGTGCCAGCAGCATTCCAGGGGTTCGCAATCAGCCCCAGCATTTT
>-|TRBJ2-7|-|TRBV12-2
CASRLLWGQGLLRSYEQYF
TGTGCAAGTCGCTTACTTTGGGGACAGGGACTCTTGAGGTCCTACGAGCAGTACTTC
>-|TRBJ1-2|-|TRBV2
CASFASNRFNYGYTF
TGTGCCAGCTTCGCAAGTAACAGGTTTAACTATGGCTACACCTTC
>-|TRBJ2-1|TRBD2|TRBV5-1
CASKLAGYNEQFF
TGCGCCAGCAAACTAGCGGGTTACAATGAGCAGTTCTTC
>-|TRBJ1-4|TRBD1|TRBV6-1
CASSRTGSNEKLFF
TGTGCCAGCTCGCGGACAGGGAGTAATGAAAAACTGTTTTTT
>-|TRBJ1-1|TRBD1|TRBV9
CASSEGTALNTEAFF
TGTGCCAGCAGCGAGGGGACAGCACTAAACACTGAAGCTTTCTTT
>-|TRBJ1-1|-|TRBV7-3
CASSLTLANTEAFF
TGTGCCAGCAGCTTAACGTTAGCGAACACTGAAGCTTTCTTT
>once|TRBJ2-2|-|TRBV27
CASKRPNTGELFF
TGTGCCAGCAAGAGGCCGAACACCGGGGAGCTGTTTTTT
>-|TRBJ1-2|TRBD1|TRBV4-1
CASSQEEGARGYTF
TGCGCCAGCAGCCAAGAAGAGGGGGCGCGTGGCTACACCTTC
>-|TRBJ2-2|TRBD2|TRBV5-4
CASSRGTSYAGELFF
TGTGCCAGCAGTCGAGGGACTAGCTACGCCGGGGAGCTGTTTTTT
>-|TRBJ2-7|-|TRBV19
CASSPRRGNFYEQYF
TGTGCCAGTAGTCCCCGGAGGGGGAATTTCTACGAGCAGTACTTC
>-|TRBJ2-7|-|TRBV27
CASRPSSRPYEQYF
TGTGCCAGCAGGCCATCGAGTCGACCTTACGAGCAGTACTTC
>-|TRBJ2-1|-|TRBV30
CAWREGYRVGENEQFF
TGTGCCTGGAGGGAGGGGTACAGGGTAGGGGAAAATGAGCAGTTCTTC
>-|TRBJ1-4|TRBD1|TRBV5-8
CASSLEGGASEKLFF
TGTGCCAGCAGCTTGGAAGGGGGCGCGAGTGAAAAACTGTTTTTT
>once|TRBJ1-1|-|TRBV5-1
CASSLEQDSQAFF
TGCGCCAGCAGCTTGGAACAGGACAGTCAAGCTTTCTTT
>-|TRBJ1-4|-|TRBV5-1
CASSLGGDEKLFF
TGCGCCAGCAGCTTAGGGGGGGATGAAAAACTGTTTTTT
>-|TRBJ1-3|-|TRBV25-1
CASSEGTGNTIYF
TGTGCCAGCTCCGAAGGGACTGGAAACACCATATATTTT
>once|TRBJ1-1|-|TRBV7-3
CASSITTVGTEAFF
TGTGCCAGCAGCATCACGACAGTGGGCACTGAAGCTTTCTTT
>-|TRBJ2-7|-|TRBV28
CASSLRGLSYEQYF
TGTGCCAGCAGTTTACGGGGACTCTCCTACGAGCAGTACTTC
>-|TRBJ1-2|TRBD1|TRBV6-1
CASSERATGAYPYGYTF
TGTGCCAGCAGTGAACGGGCGACAGGGGCCTACCCGTATGGCTACACCTTC
>-|TRBJ1-1|-|TRBV6-4
CASSVSMNTEAFF
TGTGCCAGCAGTGTTTCGATGAACACTGAAGCTTTCTTT
>-|TRBJ2-7|-|TRBV6-1
CASSPIQVSSYEQYF
TGTGCCAGCAGTCCAATACAGGTGAGCTCCTACGAGCAGTACTTC
>once|TRBJ2-1|TRBD2|TRBV27
CASSSGTSAYNEQFF
TGTGCCAGCAGCTCCGGGACTAGCGCGTACAATGAGCAGTTCTTC
>-|TRBJ2-5|TRBD2|TRBV7-8
CASSVTGLARETQYF
TGTGCCAGCAGCGTCACGGGACTAGCTCGAGAGACCCAGTACTTC
>-|TRBJ1-2|-|TRBV7-3
CASSLRQLSNYGYTF
TGTGCCAGCAGCTTACGGCAGCTTTCTAACTATGGCTACACCTTC
>-|TRBJ1-2|TRBD1|TRBV7-9
CASSVDRGYGYTF
TGTGCCAGCAGCGTGGACAGGGGGTATGGCTACACCTTC
>-|TRBJ1-2|-|TRBV28
CASSTAGVGGYTF
TGTGCCAGCAGCACAGCAGGGGTAGGCGGCTACACCTTC
>few|TRBJ1-1|-|TRBV6-5
CASSPVLQGNTEAFF
TGTGCCAGCAGCCCCGTCCTTCAGGGGAACACTGAAGCTTTCTTT
>-|TRBJ1-3|TRBD1|TRBV30
CAWIKRPDRAPGNTIYF
TGTGCCTGGATTAAACGCCCGGACAGGGCCCCTGGAAACACCATATATTTT
>-|TRBJ2-3|-|TRBV11-2
CASSLPGTTDTQYF
TGTGCCAGCAGCTTACCTGGGACAACAGATACGCAGTATTTT
>-|TRBJ2-5|-|TRBV5-6
CASSLSTPLGTQYF
TGTGCCAGCAGCCTGTCGACTCCTCTGGGGACCCAGTACTTC
>-|TRBJ2-3|TRBD2|TRBV14
CASSAYVGGADTQYF
TGTGCCAGCAGCGCATACGTGGGGGGGGCAGATACGCAGTATTTT
>-|TRBJ1-3|-|TRBV28
CASSFLHSSGNTIYF
TGTGCCAGCAGTTTCCTGCACAGCTCTGGAAACACCATATATTTT
>-|TRBJ2-1|-|TRBV21-1
CASSNHLAGGRIYNEQFF
TGTGCCAGCAGCAACCATTTAGCGGGGGGGCGTATCTACAATGAGCAGTTCTTC
>-|TRBJ1-1|-|TRBV5-1
CASSLGYRETEAFF
TGCGCCAGCAGCTTGGGGTACAGGGAAACTGAAGCTTTCTTT
>-|TRBJ1-1|-|TRBV29-1
CSVAPTMNTEAFF
TGCAGCGTTGCCCCCACTATGAACACTGAAGCTTTCTTT
>-|TRBJ1-6|-|TRBV10-3
CAIRRTALNSPLHF
TGTGCCATCAGACGGACAGCCCTAAATTCACCCCTCCACTTT